The 30 T cell receptor beta chains presented below share a single source sample, sequenced in a study of blood T cell repertoires in COVID-19. This table comes from immunoSEQ multiplex PCR, and its TCRdb copy is limited to in-frame clones, with some not included. Of 110,000 or so clones in the sample, roughly 80% were seen once. The sequencing sample was made of peripheral blood. The receptors originated from a man aged 45-65 years with acute or convalescent COVID-19.

The chain employs TRBV6-5 and TRBJ1-1; D is possibly TRBD1 (5 bases). The V end was cut by 4 bases, the J end by 1 base, with 10 bases between. CDR3 length equals 14 residues. Germline CDR1 is MNHEY and CDR2 is SVGAGI. CDR3 nucleotides: TGTGCCAGCAGTTCCACCGGACAGAACACTGAAGCTTTCTTT. This sequence encodes CASSSTGQNTEAFF.

J is TRBJ2-7 and V is TRBV7-2; the match to TRBD2 covers 9 bases. This CDR3 is 15 amino acids long. Trimming at V came to 7 bases and at J to 2 bases, leaving 9 bases not matched to a gene. Germline V CDR1 and CDR2: SGHTA, FQGNSA. As DNA, the CDR3 is TGTGCCAGCAAAAGTAGCGGGAGCCCTGCCTACGAGCAGTACTTC. Amino acid sequence: CASKSSGSPAYEQYF. The variable domain in full, with the rest retrieved from reference TRBV7-2 and TRBJ2-7, is GAGVSQSPSNKVTEKGKDVELRCDPISGHTALYWYRQSLGQGLEFLIYFQGNSAPDKSGLPSDRFSAERTGGSVSTLTIQRTQQEDSAVYLCASKSSGSPAYEQYFGPGTRLTVT.

The chain carries TRBV18 and TRBJ2-7; 7 positions match TRBD1. Per germline, CDR1 KGHSH and CDR2 LQKENI. The CDR3 is made up of 15 amino acids. V shed 3 bases, J shed 3 bases, and the junction held 8 bases outside the gene matches. In nucleotides, the CDR3 is TGTGCCAGCTCACCTTCGGGACAGAGCAGCTACGAGCAGTACTTC. It encodes CASSPSGQSSYEQYF. Looking up the rest from reference TRBV18 and TRBJ2-7 gives the full variable domain: NAGVMQNPRHLVRRRGQEARLRCSPMKGHSHVYWYRQLPEEGLKFMVYLQKENIIDESGMPKERFSAEFPKEGPSILRIQQVVRGDSAAYFCASSPSGQSSYEQYFGPGTRLTVT.

The rearrangement links TRBV9 to TRBJ1-5; TRBD1 matches 8 bases. Germline loops: CDR1 SGDLS, CDR2 YYNGEE. The junction had 4 bases not matched to a gene; V was cut back by 3 bases and J by 2 bases. The CDR3 length is 15 residues. This CDR3 reads CASSAGQGGNQPQHF. DNA of the CDR3: TGTGCCAGCAGCGCTGGACAGGGAGGCAATCAGCCCCAGCATTTT.

V usage is TRBV7-3 and J usage is TRBJ2-7; 9 bases are a match to TRBD2. Germline lookup yields CDR1 SGHTA and CDR2 FQGTGA. J lost 4 bases, V lost 3 bases, and 4 bases had no gene match. This CDR3 comprises 14 residues. The CDR3 sequence is CASSLNSGSYEQYF. The CDR3 region has the DNA TGTGCCAGCAGCTTGAATAGCGGGAGTTACGAGCAGTACTTC.

The J gene is TRBJ2-3, the V gene TRBV18, with 10 bases lining up with TRBD1. There are 16 residues in the CDR3. The V gene end was trimmed by 6 bases and the J gene end by 7 bases; junction bases not matched to a gene: 13. Germline CDR1 and CDR2: KGHSH and LQKENI. The CDR3 sequence: CASSPTSPGQGNTQYF. The CDR3 coding sequence is TGTGCCAGCTCTCCCACATCACCGGGACAGGGGAATACGCAGTATTTT.

The chain links TRBV7-9 to TRBJ2-2, with D possibly being TRBD2 (6 bases). Germline CDR1 and CDR2: SEHNR and FQNEAQ (reference sequence). There are 14 residues in the CDR3. V lost 1 base to trimming and J lost 7 bases, with 10 bases between them. The CDR3 DNA reads as TGTGCCAGCAGCTTAGTCGGGGGAGACGGGGAGCTGTTTTTT. Protein product: CASSLVGGDGELFF.

V usage is TRBV5-1 and J usage is TRBJ2-3; 7 bases map to TRBD1. Losses at the gene ends were 9 bases for V and 2 bases for J; bases not matched to a gene: 6. The germline gives CDR1 SGHRS, CDR2 YFSETQ. CDR3 size: 13 residues. CDR3 sequence (DNA): TGCGCCACCAGACAGGGAAACACAGATACGCAGTATTTT. It codes for CATRQGNTDTQYF.

The chain carries TRBV11-3 and TRBJ2-1, with TRBD1 matching 8 bases. Germline V gene data show CDR1 as SGHNT and CDR2 as YENEEA. V dropped 5 bases and J dropped 6; count of bases not matched to a gene: 9. The CDR3 sequence is 15 residues long. The CDR3 here is CASSPGQGGFNEQFF. In nucleotides, the CDR3 is TGTGCCAGCAGCCCCGGACAGGGCGGATTCAATGAGCAGTTCTTC.

This clone was detected only a few times. The DNA of the CDR3 is TGTGCCAGCAGCCCACTCGATGAGCAGTTCTTC. This translates into CASSPLDEQFF. The chain employs TRBV7-9 and TRBJ2-1; D uncertain. The CDR3 covers 11 residues. With 5 bases removed from V and 8 bases from J, the gap between germline ends came to 7 bases. CDR1 is SEHNR, CDR2 FQNEAQ, per germline (reference sequence).

This sequence joins TRBV19 and TRBJ2-1; 7 positions agree with TRBD2. Germline CDR1 and CDR2: LNHDA and SQIVND (reference sequence). CDR3 size: 14 residues. V was clipped by 6 bases and J by 3 bases; unmatched bases: 5. The CDR3 sequence is CASSGSGIYNEQFF. The CDR3 nucleotides are TGTGCCAGTAGCGGCAGCGGGATCTACAATGAGCAGTTCTTC. Complete variable domain (other parts from reference TRBV19 and TRBJ2-1): DGGITQSPKYLFRKEGQNVTLSCEQNLNHDAMYWYRQDPGQGLRLIYYSQIVNDFQKGDIAEGYSVSREKKESFPLTVTSAQKNPTAFYLCASSGSGIYNEQFFGPGTRLTVL.

This chain connects TRBV30 to TRBJ1-1; TRBD1 agrees at 7 bases. CDR1 is GTSNPN and CDR2 is SVGIG in the germline V gene (reference sequence). This CDR3 region has 13 residues. V was pared by 6 bases and J by 4 bases, with 8 bases of the junction left unmatched. This CDR3 is CACSNRGSTEAFF. In DNA, the CDR3 is TGTGCCTGTTCAAACAGGGGAAGCACTGAAGCTTTCTTT.

A few counts support this clone. The chain joins TRBV6-5 to TRBJ2-7, with 8 bases matching TRBD1. CDR1 is MNHEY, CDR2 SVGAGI, per germline. V shed 6 bases, J shed 5 bases, and the junction held 12 bases outside the gene matches. This CDR3 contains 15 residues. CDR3 DNA: TGTGCCAGCAGCTCAGGCTCGGACAGGGTCCACGAGCAGTACTTC. Translation gives CASSSGSDRVHEQYF.

This clone was detected a few times. The V call is TRBV6-1, the J call TRBJ1-2; D is uncertain. Germline CDR1 MNHNS, CDR2 SASEGT. The CDR3 is 12 amino acids. Trimming took off 3 bases at V and 12 bases at J, with 14 bases between the two ends. The CDR3 DNA reads as TGTGCCAGCAGTGATGAGCTCACGCCACACACCTTC. Translation gives CASSDELTPHTF.

This chain uses TRBV7-6 with TRBJ2-1, with TRBD2 matching over 9 bases. The length of the CDR3 is 16 residues. Looked up from germline, CDR1 is SGHVS and CDR2 is FNYEAQ. V dropped 1 base and J dropped 6; count of bases not matched to a gene: 7. The CDR3 nucleotides read TGTGCCAGCAGCTTAGTTCCAGCGGGGGGTGGCAATGAGCAGTTCTTC. The encoded protein is CASSLVPAGGGNEQFF.

The CDR3 region has the DNA TGTGCCAGCAGCTTAGCCCTCCCGATGGAGGGATGGCACACTGAAGCTTTCTTT. Translation: CASSLALPMEGWHTEAFF. The chain couples TRBV7-6 to TRBJ1-1; no clear D. From germline, CDR1 is SGHVS and CDR2 FNYEAQ. The V gene lost 0 bases and the J gene lost 3 bases, with 20 bases spanning the gap. This CDR3 has 18 amino acids.

This sequence joins TRBV3-1 (or the pseudogene TRBV3-2) and TRBJ2-1, with 7 bases matching TRBD2. The CDR3 contains 16 residues. V lost 0 bases and J lost 8; bases outside the gene matches: 10. Germline CDR1 LGHDT, CDR2 YNNKEL (reference sequence). This chain's CDR3 is CASSQDLSGVVDEQFF. Here the CDR3 DNA reads TGTGCCAGCAGCCAAGATCTAAGCGGGGTGGTGGATGAGCAGTTCTTC.

The V call is TRBV5-1, the J call TRBJ2-5; 13 nucleotides align to TRBD2. CDR3 length: 17 residues. J gave up 2 bases and V 2 bases, and 6 bases lay outside the gene matches. Per germline, CDR1 SGHRS and CDR2 YFSETQ. CDR3 sequence reads: CASSLSTSGGLQETQYF. CDR3 sequence (DNA): TGCGCCAGCAGCTTATCGACTAGCGGGGGGTTACAAGAGACCCAGTACTTC.

This clone came up once. The chain carries TRBV28 and TRBJ2-4, with TRBD2 identical over 10 bases. J was trimmed by 3 bases and V by 3 bases; bases with no gene match: 5. The CDR3 consists of 16 residues. Germline V gene data show CDR1 as MDHEN and CDR2 as SYDVKM. The CDR3 loop is CASSFNPSGSKNIQYF. DNA of the CDR3: TGTGCCAGCAGTTTCAATCCTAGCGGGAGCAAAAACATTCAGTACTTC.

This clone was seen once. The chain carries TRBV5-1 and TRBJ2-1; 8 nucleotides line up with TRBD2. The CDR3 has 15 residues. V lost 2 bases to trimming and J lost 4 bases; unmatched junction nucleotides: 5. CDR1 and CDR2 (germline): SGHRS, YFSETQ. The CDR3 here is CASSFEAGVYNEQFF. The CDR3, as DNA: TGCGCCAGCAGCTTCGAAGCGGGGGTGTACAATGAGCAGTTCTTC.

A few counts support this clone. V gene TRBV2 combines with J gene TRBJ2-1, with a possible D match to TRBD2 (6 bases). Germline CDR1 and CDR2: SNHLY and FYNNEI. Trimming removed 3 bases from V and 9 bases from J, with 12 bases in between. The CDR3 runs 13 residues. Here the CDR3 reads CASSDVGGVEQFF. The CDR3 nucleotides read TGTGCCAGCAGTGATGTGGGCGGGGTTGAGCAGTTCTTC.

This sequence joins TRBV28 and TRBJ2-7, with TRBD1 matching 9 bases. The CDR3 is 15 amino acids. Germline V gene data show CDR1 as MDHEN and CDR2 as SYDVKM. Trimming at V came to 5 bases and at J to 1 base, leaving 6 bases not matched to a gene. The CDR3 DNA follows: TGTGCCAGCAGTCCAGGGGGACAGGGTTCCTACGAGCAGTACTTC. It yields the protein CASSPGGQGSYEQYF.

J is TRBJ2-6 and V is TRBV6-1; TRBD1 aligns across 7 bases. CDR3 length equals 16 residues. Germline V CDR1 and CDR2: MNHNS, SASEGT. With 4 bases clipped from V and 0 bases from J, the junction kept 3 bases outside the gene matches. The CDR3 region is CASSVGQSSGANVLTF. The CDR3 DNA is TGTGCCAGCAGTGTGGGACAGAGCTCTGGGGCCAACGTCCTGACTTTC.

This clone was picked up one time. This sequence joins TRBV3-1 (or the pseudogene TRBV3-2) and TRBJ2-7; TRBD2 matches 13 bases. Germline V gives CDR1 LGHDT, CDR2 YNNKEL (reference sequence). The CDR3 is made up of 16 amino acids. With V trimmed by 4 bases and J by 1 base, 4 bases remained unmatched. The CDR3 nucleotides read TGTGCCAGCAGCCCGTCGGGACTAGCGGGGTCCTACGAGCAGTACTTC. Translation gives CASSPSGLAGSYEQYF.

V is TRBV27 and J is TRBJ2-7; the match to TRBD1 covers 8 bases. Losses at the gene ends were 0 bases for V and 3 bases for J; bases not matched to a gene: 4. The CDR3 consists of 15 residues. Germline V CDR1 and CDR2: MNHEY, SMNVEV (reference sequence). CDR3 sequence (DNA): TGTGCCAGCAGTTTATCTCCGGACAGGGTCTACGAGCAGTACTTC. Translated, it gives CASSLSPDRVYEQYF.

The gene calls are TRBV7-2 and TRBJ2-5; D perhaps matches TRBD2 (5 bases). Germline lookup yields CDR1 SGHTA and CDR2 FQGNSA. The V end lost 4 bases, the J end lost 5 bases, and 14 bases lay between the germline ends. The CDR3 extends over 14 amino acids. The CDR3 is CASSYSDSLETQYF. CDR3 bases: TGTGCCAGCAGCTATTCGGACTCCCTCGAGACCCAGTACTTC.

This chain links TRBV7-8 with TRBJ2-7, with D possibly matching TRBD1 (6 bases). This CDR3 has 13 amino acids. In germline, CDR1 is SGHVS, CDR2 FQNEAQ. V was pared by 2 bases and J by 4 bases, with 9 bases between. The CDR3 loop is CASSLNRVYEQYF. The DNA for the CDR3 is TGTGCCAGCAGCTTAAACAGGGTGTACGAGCAGTACTTC.

The J gene is TRBJ1-1, the V gene TRBV19; D gene uncertain. Germline lookup yields CDR1 LNHDA and CDR2 SQIVND (reference sequence). This CDR3 spans 13 amino acids. V shed 7 bases and J shed 0 bases, with 9 bases lying between them. CDR3 protein: CASIHSMNTEAFF. The CDR3 DNA reads as TGTGCCAGTATTCACAGTATGAACACTGAAGCTTTCTTT.

The chain joins TRBV27 to TRBJ2-1, with TRBD2 identical over 10 bases. The CDR3 runs 15 residues. Per the germline V gene, CDR1 is MNHEY and CDR2 is SMNVEV (reference sequence). V was pared by 5 bases and J by 7 bases, with 8 bases of the junction left unmatched. CDR3 in DNA: TGTGCCAGCAGTCGAAGCGGGGGGGCGGAAAATGAGCAGTTCTTC. Its translation: CASSRSGGAENEQFF.

The V gene is TRBV4-2, the J gene TRBJ2-7; D is undetermined. The V gene lost 1 base and the J gene lost 6 bases, with 16 bases spanning the gap. The germline V gene encodes CDR1 LGHNA and CDR2 YNFKEQ. The CDR3 covers 15 residues. CDR3 DNA sequence: TGTGCCAGCAGCCAAGGCCGGAGCCAATTGGGCGAGCAGTACTTC. It translates to CASSQGRSQLGEQYF.